The clone carrying this TCR beta chain came up once. Its antigen remains unidentified. This sample was included in a study of cytomegalovirus exposure and HLA in healthy donors. Notes on the study in general: The availability of immune exposure information extended only to CMV serostatus. Presence/absence analysis assumed near-uniform sequencing depth across donors. Researchers reported in a later analysis that a missense DCLRE1C variant was tied to TCR beta V- and J-gene trimming.

The primer mix had 60 Vbeta and 13 Jbeta primers. Data came from immunoSEQ multiplex PCR; TCRdb stores just in-frame clones and leaves some out. The data contain roughly 180,000 clones, 82% of them singletons. V was shortened by 2 bases and J by 7 bases, with 8 bases between the two germline ends. The CDR3 sequence is 12 residues long. From germline, CDR1 is KGHSH and CDR2 LQKENI. This receptor was identified in a man aged 40-49 years in good health and CMV-seronegative. The chain carries TRBV18 and TRBJ1-1, with a tentative D call TRBD1 (6 bases). The material sequenced was PBMCs. The CDR3 loop is CASSPGGHEAFF. The CDR3 DNA reads TGTGCCAGCTCACCAGGGGGCCATGAAGCTTTCTTT. The full variable domain, with the rest looked up from reference TRBV18 and TRBJ1-1, is NAGVMQNPRHLVRRRGQEARLRCSPMKGHSHVYWYRQLPEEGLKFMVYLQKENIIDESGMPKERFSAEFPKEGPSILRIQQVVRGDSAAYFCASSPGGHEAFFGQGTRLTVV.